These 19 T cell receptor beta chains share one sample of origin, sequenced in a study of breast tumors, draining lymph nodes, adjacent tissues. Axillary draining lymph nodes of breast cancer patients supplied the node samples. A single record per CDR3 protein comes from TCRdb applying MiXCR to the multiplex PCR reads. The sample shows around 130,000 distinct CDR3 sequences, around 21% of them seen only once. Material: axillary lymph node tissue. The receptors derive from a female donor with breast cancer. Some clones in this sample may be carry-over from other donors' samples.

The CDR3 nucleotides read TGTGCCAGCAGCGACGGGGGGGGGCTCGGTGAAAAACTGTTTTTT. Protein: CASSDGGGLGEKLFF. This chain connects TRBV25-1 to TRBJ1-4; TRBD1 might be the D (6 bases). This CDR3 has 15 residues. The germline gives CDR1 MGHDK, CDR2 SYGVNS. The V and J ends lost 6 bases and 7 bases respectively, with 18 bases between them.

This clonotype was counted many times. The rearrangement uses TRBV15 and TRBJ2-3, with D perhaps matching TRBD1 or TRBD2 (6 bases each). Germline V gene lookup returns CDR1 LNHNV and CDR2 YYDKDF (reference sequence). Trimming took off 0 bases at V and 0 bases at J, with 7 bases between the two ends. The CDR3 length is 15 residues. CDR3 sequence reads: CATSREGGSTDTQYF. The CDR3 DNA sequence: TGTGCCACCAGCAGAGAGGGGGGCAGCACAGATACGCAGTATTTT.

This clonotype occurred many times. DNA of the CDR3: TGCAGTGCTGACCCCCGGGACAGGGCCTACAATGAGCAGTTCTTC. This sequence encodes CSADPRDRAYNEQFF. The chain combines TRBV20-1 with TRBJ2-1; TRBD1 aligns across 9 bases. V shed 5 bases and J 2 bases; nucleotides not matched to a gene: 7. CDR3 length: 15 residues. CDR1 is DFQATT, CDR2 SNEGSKA, per germline (reference sequence).

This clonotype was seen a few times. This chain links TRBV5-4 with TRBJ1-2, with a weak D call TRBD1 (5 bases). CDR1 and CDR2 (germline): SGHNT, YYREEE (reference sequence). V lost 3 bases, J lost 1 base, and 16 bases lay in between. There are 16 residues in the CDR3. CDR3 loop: CASSSPLTGGNYGYTF. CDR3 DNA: TGTGCCAGCAGCTCCCCCCTGACGGGGGGTAACTATGGCTACACCTTC.

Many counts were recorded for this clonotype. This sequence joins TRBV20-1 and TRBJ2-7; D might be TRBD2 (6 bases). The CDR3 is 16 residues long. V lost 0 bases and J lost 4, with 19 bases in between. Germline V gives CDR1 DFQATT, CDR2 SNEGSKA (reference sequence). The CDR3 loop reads CSAREATGRGAYEQYF. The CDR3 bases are TGCAGTGCTAGAGAAGCGACCGGGAGAGGGGCGTACGAGCAGTACTTC.

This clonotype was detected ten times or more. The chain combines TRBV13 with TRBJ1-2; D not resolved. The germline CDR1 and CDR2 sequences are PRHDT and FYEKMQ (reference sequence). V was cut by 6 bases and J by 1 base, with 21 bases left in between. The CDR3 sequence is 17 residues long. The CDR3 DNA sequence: TGTGCCAGCAGTCCCAGATTGACCGCCGCTGTTAACTATGGCTACACCTTC. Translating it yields CASSPRLTAAVNYGYTF.

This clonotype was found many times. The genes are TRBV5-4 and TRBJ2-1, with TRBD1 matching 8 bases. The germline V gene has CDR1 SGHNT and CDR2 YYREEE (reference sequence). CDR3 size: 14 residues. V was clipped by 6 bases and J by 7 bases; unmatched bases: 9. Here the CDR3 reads CASNSDRALNEQFF. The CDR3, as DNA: TGTGCCAGCAACTCGGACAGGGCTCTAAATGAGCAGTTCTTC.

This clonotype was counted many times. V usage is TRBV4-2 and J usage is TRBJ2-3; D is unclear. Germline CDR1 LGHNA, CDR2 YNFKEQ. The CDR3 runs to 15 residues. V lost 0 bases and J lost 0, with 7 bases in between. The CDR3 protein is CASSQEGGSTDTQYF. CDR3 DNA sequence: TGTGCCAGCAGCCAAGAGGGCGGTAGCACAGATACGCAGTATTTT.

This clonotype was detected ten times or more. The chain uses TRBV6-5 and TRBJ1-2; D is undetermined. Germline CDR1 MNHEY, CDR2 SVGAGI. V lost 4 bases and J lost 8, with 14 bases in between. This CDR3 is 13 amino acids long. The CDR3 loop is CASSSGGWNGYTF. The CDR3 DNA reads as TGTGCCAGCAGTTCTGGAGGGTGGAACGGCTACACCTTC.

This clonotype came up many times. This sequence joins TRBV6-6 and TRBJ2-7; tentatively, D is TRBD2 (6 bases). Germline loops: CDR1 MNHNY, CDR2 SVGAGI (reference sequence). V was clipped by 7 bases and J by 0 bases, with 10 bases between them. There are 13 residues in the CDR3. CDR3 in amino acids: CASIGRGSYEQYF. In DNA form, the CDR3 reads TGTGCCAGCATCGGGCGGGGCTCCTACGAGCAGTACTTC.

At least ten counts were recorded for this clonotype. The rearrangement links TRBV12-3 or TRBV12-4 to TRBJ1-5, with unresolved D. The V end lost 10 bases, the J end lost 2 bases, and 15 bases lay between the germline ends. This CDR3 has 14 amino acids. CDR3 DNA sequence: TGTGCCACCCGAGAAGGGTACGGCAATCAGCCCCAGCATTTT. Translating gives CATREGYGNQPQHF.

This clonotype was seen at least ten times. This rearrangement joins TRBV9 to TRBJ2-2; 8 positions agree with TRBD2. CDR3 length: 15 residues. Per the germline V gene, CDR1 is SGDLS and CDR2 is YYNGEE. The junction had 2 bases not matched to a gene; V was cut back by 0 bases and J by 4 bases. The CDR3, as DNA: TGTGCCAGCAGCGTAGGGACTAGCCGCACCGGGGAGCTGTTTTTT. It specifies CASSVGTSRTGELFF. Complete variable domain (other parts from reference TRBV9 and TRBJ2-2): DSGVTQTPKHLITATGQRVTLRCSPRSGDLSVYWYQQSLDQGLQFLIQYYNGEERAKGNILERFSAQQFPDLHSELNLSSLELGDSALYFCASSVGTSRTGELFFGEGSRLTVL.

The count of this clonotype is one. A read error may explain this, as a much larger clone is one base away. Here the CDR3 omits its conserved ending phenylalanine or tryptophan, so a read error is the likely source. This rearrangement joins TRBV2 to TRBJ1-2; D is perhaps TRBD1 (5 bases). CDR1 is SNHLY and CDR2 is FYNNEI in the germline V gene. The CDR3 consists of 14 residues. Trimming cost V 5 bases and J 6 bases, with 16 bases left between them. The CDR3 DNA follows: TGTGCCAGCAGTCTAGAAGTCGACAGCGATGGCTACACCATC. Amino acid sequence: CASSLEVDSDGYTI.

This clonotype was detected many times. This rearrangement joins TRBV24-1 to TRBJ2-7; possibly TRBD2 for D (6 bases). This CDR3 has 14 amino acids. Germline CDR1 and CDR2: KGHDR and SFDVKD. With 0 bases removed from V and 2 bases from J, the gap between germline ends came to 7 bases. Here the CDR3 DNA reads TGTGCCACCAGTGATTTGAGGACTACCTACGAGCAGTACTTC. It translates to CATSDLRTTYEQYF.

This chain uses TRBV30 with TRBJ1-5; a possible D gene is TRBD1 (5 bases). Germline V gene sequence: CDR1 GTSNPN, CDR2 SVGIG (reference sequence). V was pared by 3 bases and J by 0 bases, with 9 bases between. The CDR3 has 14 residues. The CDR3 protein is CAWRGDSSNQPQHF. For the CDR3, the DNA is TGTGCCTGGAGAGGAGACAGTAGCAATCAGCCCCAGCATTTT.

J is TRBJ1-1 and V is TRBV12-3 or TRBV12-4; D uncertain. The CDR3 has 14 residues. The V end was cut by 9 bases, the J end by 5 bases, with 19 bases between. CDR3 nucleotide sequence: TGTGCCAGTGCCCCGGTATCGGGGAAGACTGAAGCTTTCTTT. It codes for CASAPVSGKTEAFF.

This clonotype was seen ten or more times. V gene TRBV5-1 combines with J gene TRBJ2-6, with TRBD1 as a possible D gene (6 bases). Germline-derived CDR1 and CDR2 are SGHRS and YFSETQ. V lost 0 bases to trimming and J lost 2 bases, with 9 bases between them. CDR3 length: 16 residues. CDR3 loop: CASSLGGQTGANVLTF. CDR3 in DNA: TGCGCCAGCAGCTTGGGGGGGCAGACTGGGGCCAACGTCCTGACTTTC. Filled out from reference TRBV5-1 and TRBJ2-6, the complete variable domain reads KAGVTQTPRYLIKTRGQQVTLSCSPISGHRSVSWYQQTPGQGLQFLFEYFSETQRNKGNFPGRFSGRQFSNSRSEMNVSTLELGDSALYLCASSLGGQTGANVLTFGAGSRLTVL.

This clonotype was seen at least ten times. This chain's CDR3 is CASSQGTSRITDTQYF. As DNA, the CDR3 is TGTGCCAGCAGCCAGGGGACTAGCAGAATCACAGATACGCAGTATTTT. This sequence joins TRBV7-2 and TRBJ2-3; TRBD2 matches 9 bases. The germline V gene encodes CDR1 SGHTA and CDR2 FQGNSA. J lost 2 bases, V lost 5 bases, and 8 bases had no gene match. There are 16 residues in the CDR3.

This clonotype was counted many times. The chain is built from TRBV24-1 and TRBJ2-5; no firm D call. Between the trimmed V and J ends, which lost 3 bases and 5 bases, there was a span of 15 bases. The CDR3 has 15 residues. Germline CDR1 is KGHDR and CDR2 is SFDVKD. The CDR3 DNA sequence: TGTGCCACCAGTGATACTCGGGCCACCGGGGAGACCCAGTACTTC. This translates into CATSDTRATGETQYF.